The 21 T cell receptor beta chains below were found in one sample sequenced in a study of response to subunit inactivated influenza vaccine. TCRdb redid the calling of the RT-PCR reads with MiXCR, one entry per CDR3 protein. The repertoire includes about 780,000 distinct CDR3 sequences, less than 20% of them detected once, and 11% sits in the top ten. The starting material was PBMCs from blood, obtained 5 days after vaccination. The origin of the receptors is a man aged 50 to 60 who received an inactivated influenza vaccine.

This clonotype turned up a few times. The chain links TRBV5-4 to TRBJ2-1, with D possibly matching TRBD2 (6 bases). Germline assignment: CDR1 SGHNT and CDR2 YYREEE (reference sequence). V was cut by 4 bases and J by 9 bases, with 14 bases left in between. The CDR3 is made up of 13 amino acids. The CDR3 coding sequence is TGTGCCAGCAGCATACTAGCATATGGTGAGCAGTTCTTC. This codes for CASSILAYGEQFF.

The V call is TRBV6-2 or TRBV6-3, the J call TRBJ2-7; 7 nucleotides align to TRBD1. CDR3 length: 15 amino acids. Germline assignment: CDR1 MNHEY and CDR2 SVGEGT. With 2 bases clipped from V and 3 bases from J, the junction kept 7 bases outside the gene matches. CDR3: CASSYRHRDSYEQYF. CDR3 DNA sequence: TGTGCCAGCAGTTACCGCCACCGGGACAGCTACGAGCAGTACTTC.

The chain joins TRBV4-2 to TRBJ1-1; the D is unclear. This CDR3 is built from 14 residues. Germline-derived CDR1 and CDR2 are LGHNA and YNFKEQ. V dropped 6 bases and J dropped 0 bases, with 11 bases sitting between them. As DNA, the CDR3 is TGTGCCAGCAGGCGGGCCAGCCTGAACACTGAAGCTTTCTTT. Translated, it gives CASRRASLNTEAFF.

This clonotype was counted at least ten times. The chain is built from TRBV12-3 or TRBV12-4 and TRBJ2-5, with D possibly matching TRBD1 (6 bases). Trimming took 7 bases from V and 5 from J, leaving 14 bases between them. CDR3 length: 13 residues. CDR3 DNA sequence: TGTGCCAGCACCAATTCAGGGGAGGAGACCCAGTACTTC. It specifies CASTNSGEETQYF.

The chain uses TRBV6-1 and TRBJ1-4, with 11 bases aligning to TRBD1. CDR3 length: 16 residues. V was clipped by 6 bases and J by 7 bases; unmatched bases: 10. Looked up from germline, CDR1 is MNHNS and CDR2 is SASEGT. The CDR3 bases are TGTGCCAGCAGGCGGACAGGGGGCGACTCAGTTGAAAAACTGTTTTTT. Translated: CASRRTGGDSVEKLFF.

This clonotype was detected once. This chain connects TRBV3-1 to TRBJ1-2; D is unresolved. CDR1 LGHDT and CDR2 YNNKEL come from the germline V gene (reference sequence). The CDR3 totals 12 residues. V lost 5 bases and J 8 bases, leaving 12 bases between the germline ends. The chain's CDR3 is CASSSNRVGYTF. CDR3 in DNA: TGTGCCAGCAGCTCCAATAGAGTCGGCTACACCTTC. The full variable domain, in which reference TRBV3-1 and TRBJ1-2 provide the parts outside the CDR3, is DTAVSQTPKYLVTQMGNDKSIKCEQNLGHDTMYWYKQDSKKFLKIMFSYNNKELIINETVPNRFSPKSPDKAHLNLHINSLELGDSAVYFCASSSNRVGYTFGSGTRLTVV.

This clonotype came up many times. The rearrangement links TRBV12-3 or TRBV12-4 to TRBJ1-2; no definite D call. This CDR3 is built from 13 residues. V lost 6 bases, J lost 0 bases, and 8 bases lay in between. CDR3 region: CASSPQANYGYTF. As DNA, the CDR3 is TGTGCCAGCAGCCCCCAAGCTAACTATGGCTACACCTTC.

Only a few counts were recorded for this clonotype. The V and J genes are TRBV24-1 and TRBJ2-1; 8 bases are a match to TRBD1. Germline values: CDR1 KGHDR, CDR2 SFDVKD. This CDR3 region has 15 residues. Losses at the gene ends were 2 bases for V and 7 bases for J; bases not matched to a gene: 6. Written as DNA, the CDR3 is TGTGCCACCAGTGATTATCCCAGGGGGCGGAATGAGCAGTTCTTC. Its translation is CATSDYPRGRNEQFF.

The chain recombines TRBV6-5 with TRBJ2-3, with D uncertain. The CDR3 runs to 16 residues. Looked up from germline, CDR1 is MNHEY and CDR2 is SVGAGI. The V gene lost 4 bases and the J gene lost 1 base, with 15 bases spanning the gap. CDR3 DNA sequence: TGTGCCAGCAGTTCCCTCATGACTGCAGGCACAGATACGCAGTATTTT. Protein product: CASSSLMTAGTDTQYF.

Here the CDR3 DNA reads TGTGCCAGCACTTCCCGGCTCGTTGCTCCAGGTTACAATGAGCAGTTCTTC. As protein: CASTSRLVAPGYNEQFF. J is TRBJ2-1 and V is TRBV6-2 or TRBV6-3; D gene uncertain. There are 17 residues in the CDR3. Germline V lookup: CDR1 MNHEY, CDR2 SVGEGT. V gave up 7 bases and J gave up 4 bases, with 23 bases separating them.

This clonotype was counted only a few times. This chain connects TRBV20-1 to TRBJ2-3; D gene ambiguous. Per the germline V gene, CDR1 is DFQATT and CDR2 is SNEGSKA (reference sequence). V dropped 7 bases and J dropped 6 bases, with 17 bases sitting between them. The CDR3 length is 13 residues. The CDR3 DNA sequence: TGCAGTGTTCTACTCCCTAGTGCGGATACGCAGTATTTT. It codes for CSVLLPSADTQYF.

This rearrangement joins TRBV3-1 to TRBJ2-6; D is ambiguous. Looked up from germline, CDR1 is LGHDT and CDR2 is YNNKEL (reference sequence). The CDR3 loop spans 18 amino acids. V was trimmed by 5 bases and J by 2 bases, leaving 19 bases between them. CDR3 sequence reads: CASSARPTTVAGANVLTF. The CDR3 DNA reads as TGTGCCAGCAGCGCACGCCCGACAACAGTTGCTGGGGCCAACGTCCTGACTTTC.

J is TRBJ2-1 and V is TRBV12-3 or TRBV12-4; TRBD2 matches 12 bases. This CDR3 contains 17 residues. V trimming: 2 bases; J trimming: 7 bases; junction bases outside the gene matches: 9. The CDR3 loop reads CASSLSSSGRAGNEQFF. CDR3 nucleotide sequence: TGTGCCAGCAGTTTATCTTCTAGCGGGAGGGCCGGGAATGAGCAGTTCTTC.

At least ten counts were recorded for this clonotype. This chain uses TRBV6-5 with TRBJ2-3; D is undetermined. Germline V gene lookup returns CDR1 MNHEY and CDR2 SVGAGI. The CDR3 is 14 amino acids. V was trimmed by 0 bases and J by 4 bases, leaving 8 bases between them. The CDR3 nucleotides are TGTGCCAGCAGTTACTCGAGGCCGGCAGATACGCAGTATTTT. Translating gives CASSYSRPADTQYF.

The sample holds a few counts of this clonotype. The chain is built from TRBV7-2 and TRBJ1-5; D is ambiguous. CDR3 length: 14 amino acids. Germline CDR1 SGHTA, CDR2 FQGNSA. V was trimmed by 5 bases and J by 3 bases, leaving 11 bases between them. The CDR3 is CASSPGRNNQPQHF. As DNA, the CDR3 is TGTGCCAGCAGCCCCGGACGGAACAATCAGCCCCAGCATTTT.

In this sample, this clonotype turned up a few times. CDR3 DNA sequence: TGTGCCAGCAGTGAATTCGCCGGACGGGACACCGGGGAGCTGTTTTTT. Its translation is CASSEFAGRDTGELFF. V usage is TRBV6-1 and J usage is TRBJ2-2; no firm D call. The V gene lost 2 bases and the J gene lost 3 bases, with 13 bases spanning the gap. The CDR3 loop spans 16 amino acids. Germline V gene data show CDR1 as MNHNS and CDR2 as SASEGT.

This clonotype was seen ten or more times. This chain joins TRBV12-3 or TRBV12-4 and TRBJ2-3; 8 bases align to TRBD2. The CDR3 covers 14 residues. V dropped 7 bases and J dropped 3; count of bases not matched to a gene: 6. This chain's CDR3 is CASTRGGGTDTQYF. The CDR3 nucleotides are TGTGCCAGCACCCGGGGGGGAGGGACAGATACGCAGTATTTT.

This clonotype was seen more than once but under ten times. The chain combines TRBV5-1 with TRBJ2-2, with 12 bases that match TRBD1. This CDR3 is built from 15 residues. Looked up from germline, CDR1 is SGHRS and CDR2 is YFSETQ. The V segment lost 5 bases and the J segment 5 bases; nucleotides outside the gene matches: 4. CDR3 amino acids: CASSRDRGPTGELFF. The CDR3 nucleotides are TGCGCCAGCAGTCGGGACAGGGGGCCTACCGGGGAGCTGTTTTTT.

This clonotype appeared a few times. The rearrangement joins TRBV20-1 to TRBJ1-1; D not resolved. Per the germline V gene, CDR1 is DFQATT and CDR2 is SNEGSKA (reference sequence). The CDR3 sequence is 12 residues long. The V and J ends lost 6 bases and 1 base respectively, with 9 bases between them. CDR3 sequence reads: CSASAGNTEAFF. The CDR3 nucleotides read TGCAGTGCATCGGCCGGGAACACTGAAGCTTTCTTT.

The rearrangement joins TRBV3-1 to TRBJ1-4; D uncertain. The CDR3 runs to 15 residues. Trimming shortened V by 1 base and J by 5 bases, and 11 bases separated the two germline ends. Germline V gives CDR1 LGHDT, CDR2 YNNKEL (reference sequence). The CDR3 nucleotides are TGTGCCAGCAGCCAAGTAGAAGGATTGAATGAAAAACTGTTTTTT. It codes for CASSQVEGLNEKLFF.

The V gene is TRBV28, the J gene TRBJ2-2, with 11 bases fitting TRBD2. Germline V CDR1 and CDR2: MDHEN, SYDVKM. Trimming removed 6 bases from V and 1 base from J; junction bases left unmatched: 4. The CDR3 sequence is 16 residues long. The CDR3 loop reads CASSPTSGENTGELFF. The CDR3 bases are TGTGCCAGCAGCCCGACTAGCGGGGAGAACACCGGGGAGCTGTTTTTT.